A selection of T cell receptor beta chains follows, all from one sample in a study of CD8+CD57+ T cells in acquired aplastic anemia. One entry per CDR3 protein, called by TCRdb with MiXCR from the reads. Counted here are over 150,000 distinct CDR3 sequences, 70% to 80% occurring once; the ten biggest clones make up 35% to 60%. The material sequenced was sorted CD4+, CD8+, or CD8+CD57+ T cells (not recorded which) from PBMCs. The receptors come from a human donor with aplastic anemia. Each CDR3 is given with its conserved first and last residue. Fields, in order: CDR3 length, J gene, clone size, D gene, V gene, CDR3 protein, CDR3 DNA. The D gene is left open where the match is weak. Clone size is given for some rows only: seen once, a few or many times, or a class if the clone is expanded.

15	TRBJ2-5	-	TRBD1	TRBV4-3	CASSQEDRGGETQYF	TGCGCCAGCAGCCAAGAGGACAGGGGGGGAGAGACCCAGTACTTC
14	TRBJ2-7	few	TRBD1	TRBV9	CASSPWKQGGEQYF	TGTGCCAGCAGCCCTTGGAAACAGGGGGGCGAGCAGTACTTC
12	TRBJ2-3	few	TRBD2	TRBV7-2	CASSPMGRAVYF	TGTGCCAGCAGCCCAATGGGGAGGGCGGTGTATTTT
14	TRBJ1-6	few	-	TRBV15	CATSRDWRVSPLHF	TGTGCCACCAGCAGAGATTGGCGGGTATCACCCCTCCACTTT
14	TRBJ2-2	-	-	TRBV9	CASSPRPNTGELFF	TGTGCCAGCAGCCCCCGACCAAACACCGGGGAGCTGTTTTTT
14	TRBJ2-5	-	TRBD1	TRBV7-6	CASSQDRGQGEQYF	TGTGCCAGCAGCCAGGACAGGGGGCAGGGGGAGCAGTACTTC
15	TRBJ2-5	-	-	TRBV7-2	CASSFAWSEGETQYF	TGTGCCAGCAGCTTCGCGTGGTCTGAGGGGGAGACCCAGTACTTC
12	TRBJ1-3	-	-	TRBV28	CASRGSPNTIYF	TGTGCCAGCCGGGGGTCCCCCAACACCATATATTTT
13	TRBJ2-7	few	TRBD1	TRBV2	CASTFSRGYEQYF	TGTGCCAGCACCTTTTCCAGGGGGTACGAGCAGTACTTC
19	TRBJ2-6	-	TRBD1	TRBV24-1	CATSDGTGGRSTGANVLTF	TGTGCCACCAGTGACGGGACAGGGGGCAGGTCAACTGGGGCCAACGTCCTGACCTTC
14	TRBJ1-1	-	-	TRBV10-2	CASAFGETNTEVFF	TGCGCCAGCGCCTTTGGGGAAACGAACACTGAAGTTTTCTTT
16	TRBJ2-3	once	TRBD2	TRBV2	CASTERVAGDTDTQYF	TGTGCCAGCACCGAAAGGGTAGCGGGGGACACAGATACGCAGTATTTT
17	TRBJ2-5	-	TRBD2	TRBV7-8	CASSQTTGTSLTGAQYF	TGTGCCAGCAGCCAAACCACTGGGACTAGCCTCACCGGGGCACAGTACTTC
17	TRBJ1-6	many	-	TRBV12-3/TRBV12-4	CASTSPGTHTNNSPLHF	TGTGCCAGCACCTCCCCGGGGACTCACACTAATAATTCACCCCTCCACTTT
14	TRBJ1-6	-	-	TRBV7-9	CASSPVQGTSPLHF	TGTGCCAGCAGCCCAGTACAGGGAACTTCACCCCTCCACTTT
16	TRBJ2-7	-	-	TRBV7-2	CASSLSLDNPTYEQYF	TGTGCCAGCAGCTTATCGTTGGACAATCCCACCTACGAGCAGTACTTC
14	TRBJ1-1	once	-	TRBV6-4	CASTEGDMNTEAFF	TGTGCCAGCACCGAAGGGGATATGAACACTGAAGCTTTCTTT
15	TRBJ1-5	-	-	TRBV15	CATSRDLQENQPQHF	TGTGCCACCAGCAGAGATCTCCAGGAGAATCAGCCCCAGCATTTT
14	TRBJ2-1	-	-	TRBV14	CASSPADTYNEQFF	TGTGCCAGCAGCCCTGCGGACACCTACAATGAGCAGTTCTTC
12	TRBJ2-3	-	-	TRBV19	CASSHRDNTQYF	TGTGCCAGCAGCCACCGGGACAATACGCAGTATTTT
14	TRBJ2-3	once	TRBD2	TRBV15	CATSTGGPTDTQYF	TGTGCCACCAGCACGGGGGGGCCCACAGATACGCAGTATTTT
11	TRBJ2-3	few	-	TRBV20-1	CSASLSDTQYF	TGCAGTGCTAGCCTCTCAGATACGCAGTATTTT
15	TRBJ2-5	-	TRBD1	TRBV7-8	CASSSGVPRGETQYF	TGTGCCAGCAGCTCAGGGGTACCCAGGGGGGAGACCCAGTACTTC
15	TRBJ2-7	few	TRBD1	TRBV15	CATSRVGGTGREQYF	TGTGCCACCAGCAGAGTAGGTGGGACAGGGCGCGAGCAGTACTTC
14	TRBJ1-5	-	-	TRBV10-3	CAISAWGGNQPQHF	TGTGCCATCAGTGCATGGGGAGGCAATCAGCCCCAGCATTTT
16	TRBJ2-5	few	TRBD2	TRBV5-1	CASSHGRAGGQETQYF	TGCGCCAGCAGCCACGGGAGGGCGGGCGGACAAGAGACCCAGTACTTC
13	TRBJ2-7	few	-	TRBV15	CATSRGLSYEQCF	TGTGCCACCAGCAGAGGTCTCTCCTACGAGCAGTGCTTC
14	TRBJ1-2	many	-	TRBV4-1	CASSQDWGGWGYTF	TGCGCCAGCAGCCAAGATTGGGGAGGGTGGGGCTACACCTTC
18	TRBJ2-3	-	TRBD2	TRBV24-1	CATSDFSGLAGGGDTQYF	TGTGCCACCAGTGATTTCTCCGGACTAGCGGGGGGGGGAGATACGCAGTATTTT
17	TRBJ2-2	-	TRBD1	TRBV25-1	CASSPLGTGWNTGELFF	TGTGCCAGCAGTCCCCTGGGGACAGGGTGGAACACCGGGGAGCTGTTTTTT
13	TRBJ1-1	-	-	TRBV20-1	CSAGGGADTEASF	TGCAGTGCCGGGGGGGGGGCTGACACTGAAGCTTCCTTT
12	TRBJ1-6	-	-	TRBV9	CASSVGNAPLHF	TGTGCCAGCAGCGTCGGGAACGCACCCCTCCACTTT
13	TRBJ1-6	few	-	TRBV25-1	CASSNTGGGPLHF	TGTGCCAGCAGCAATACAGGTGGAGGTCCCCTCCACTTT
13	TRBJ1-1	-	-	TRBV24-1	CATSDSGQVEAFF	TGTGCCACCAGTGATTCAGGACAAGTTGAAGCTTTCTTT
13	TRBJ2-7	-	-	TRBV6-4	CASTTLGLREQYF	TGTGCCAGCACAACCCTCGGACTACGGGAGCAGTACTTC
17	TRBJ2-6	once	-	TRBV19	CASSRTLKDAGANVLTF	TGTGCCAGTAGTAGGACCCTAAAGGATGCTGGGGCCAACGTCCTGACTTTC
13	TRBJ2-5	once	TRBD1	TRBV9	CASRGDRAETQYF	TGTGCCAGCAGAGGGGACAGGGCGGAGACCCAGTACTTC
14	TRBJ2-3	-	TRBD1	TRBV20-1	CSANRDRSTDTQYF	TGCAGTGCGAACCGGGACAGAAGCACAGATACGCAGTATTTT
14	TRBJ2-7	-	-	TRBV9	CASSASQGAYEQYF	TGTGCCAGCAGCGCCTCACAGGGAGCCTACGAGCAGTACTTC
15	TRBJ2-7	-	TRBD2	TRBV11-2	CASSLFPTSDYEQYF	TGTGCCAGCAGCTTATTTCCCACTAGCGACTACGAGCAGTACTTC
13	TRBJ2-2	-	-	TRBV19	CASSIEGIGELFF	TGTGCCAGTAGTATCGAGGGGATCGGGGAGCTGTTTTTT
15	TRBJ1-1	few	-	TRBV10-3	CAISAGGQSLTEAFF	TGTGCCATCAGTGCAGGAGGCCAATCTCTCACTGAAGCTTTCTTT
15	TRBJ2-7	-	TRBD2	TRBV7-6	CASSKLAGGPYEQYF	TGTGCCAGCAGCAAACTAGCGGGGGGGCCTTACGAGCAGTACTTC
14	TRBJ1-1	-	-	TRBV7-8	CASSLNWGSTEAFF	TGTGCCAGCAGCTTAAATTGGGGGAGCACTGAAGCTTTCTTT
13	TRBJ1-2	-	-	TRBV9	CASSVLQGNGYTF	TGTGCCAGCAGCGTATTACAGGGTAATGGCTACACCTTC
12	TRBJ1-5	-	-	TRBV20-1	CSARGFGGPQHF	TGCAGTGCTAGGGGGTTCGGGGGGCCCCAGCATTTT